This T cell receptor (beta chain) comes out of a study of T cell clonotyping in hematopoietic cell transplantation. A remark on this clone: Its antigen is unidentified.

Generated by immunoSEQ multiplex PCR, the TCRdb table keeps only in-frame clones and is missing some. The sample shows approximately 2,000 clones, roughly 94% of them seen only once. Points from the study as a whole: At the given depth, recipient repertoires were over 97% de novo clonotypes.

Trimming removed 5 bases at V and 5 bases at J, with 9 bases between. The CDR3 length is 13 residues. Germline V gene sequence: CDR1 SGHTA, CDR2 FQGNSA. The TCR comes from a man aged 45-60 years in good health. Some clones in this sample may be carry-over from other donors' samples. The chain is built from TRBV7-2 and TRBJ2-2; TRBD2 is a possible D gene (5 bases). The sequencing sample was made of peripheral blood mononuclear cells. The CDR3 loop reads CASSGSLTGELFF. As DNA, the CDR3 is TGTGCCAGCAGCGGGAGTTTGACCGGGGAGCTGTTTTTT.